These 22 T cell receptor beta chains came from one sample sequenced in a study of T cells after yellow fever vaccination. Each CDR3 protein gets one entry after TCRdb re-called the 5' RACE reads with MiXCR. This table holds 340,000 or so distinct CDR3 sequences, about an eighth found once. Sequences were derived from CD4+ T cells sorted from PBMCs, sampled 15 days after the yellow fever booster vaccination. These receptors were collected from a young man who received the YFV17D yellow fever vaccine.

The gene calls are TRBV12-3 or TRBV12-4 and TRBJ2-3; tentatively, D is TRBD1 (5 bases). The CDR3 runs to 13 residues. With 6 bases removed from V and 2 bases from J, the gap between germline ends came to 9 bases. CDR3 DNA: TGTGCCAGCAGCAAACAGGACACAGATACGCAGTATTTT. This sequence encodes CASSKQDTDTQYF.

There are many counts of this clonotype. J is TRBJ2-1 and V is TRBV6-5; D not certain. Trimming took off 2 bases at V and 6 bases at J, with 14 bases between the two ends. Per germline, CDR1 MNHEY and CDR2 SVGAGI. CDR3 size: 15 residues. The CDR3 DNA sequence: TGTGCCAGCAGTTACGGGCGAGTAGGGTCCAATGAGCAGTTCTTC. Translating gives CASSYGRVGSNEQFF.

This clonotype was picked up many times. The rearrangement links TRBV29-1 to TRBJ2-6; D is perhaps TRBD2 (6 bases). From germline, CDR1 is SQVTM and CDR2 ANQGSEA. The CDR3 sequence is 15 residues long. Trimming pared 6 bases from V and 0 bases from J, leaving 12 bases between. CDR3 bases: TGCAGCGTGCCGGGACTGGTCTCTGGGGCCAACGTCCTGACTTTC. The encoded protein is CSVPGLVSGANVLTF.

This clonotype was counted only a few times. The V and J genes are TRBV9 and TRBJ2-7; 7 bases align to TRBD2. The CDR3 consists of 12 residues. V trimming: 5 bases; J trimming: 10 bases; junction bases outside the gene matches: 9. Germline V gene data show CDR1 as SGDLS and CDR2 as YYNGEE. In nucleotides, the CDR3 is TGTGCCAGCAGTCCCTCCGCGGGGGACCAGTACTTC. The encoded protein is CASSPSAGDQYF.

The chain employs TRBV10-3 and TRBJ2-1; either TRBD1 or TRBD2 may supply D (5 bases each). The CDR3 sequence is 15 residues long. The V end lost 3 bases, the J end lost 2 bases, and 11 bases lay between the germline ends. In germline, CDR1 is ENHRY, CDR2 SYGVKD. The CDR3 coding sequence is TGTGCCATCAGTGAACGGGGCGGACCCTACAATGAGCAGTTCTTC. Translating it yields CAISERGGPYNEQFF.

This clonotype was seen at least ten times. The rearrangement joins TRBV6-2 or TRBV6-3 to TRBJ2-7; D ambiguous. Germline values: CDR1 MNHEY, CDR2 SVGEGT. This CDR3 contains 14 residues. Trimming left V 6 bases short and J 3 bases short, with 15 bases between. CDR3 nucleotides: TGTGCCAGCAGCGAACCGCAAAACCACTACGAGCAGTACGTC. Its translation is CASSEPQNHYEQYV.

V is TRBV6-2 or TRBV6-3 and J is TRBJ1-5; 9 bases agree with TRBD1. CDR3 length: 13 amino acids. Germline CDR1 is MNHEY and CDR2 is SVGEGT. The J segment lost 6 bases and the V segment lost 8 bases, leaving 5 bases of the junction unmatched. In DNA form, the CDR3 reads TGTGCCAGCCGGGACAGGGACGTTCAGCCCCAGCATTTT. This translates into CASRDRDVQPQHF.

This clonotype has more than one count but fewer than ten. The chain links TRBV5-1 to TRBJ2-4; D may be TRBD1 or TRBD2 (7 bases each). The CDR3 contains 17 residues. The V end was cut by 6 bases, the J end by 0 bases, with 19 bases between. Germline V gene sequence: CDR1 SGHRS, CDR2 YFSETQ. In DNA form, the CDR3 reads TGCGCCAGCACCTGGGGGAGGGGGCCGATAGCCAAAAACATTCAGTACTTC. As protein: CASTWGRGPIAKNIQYF.

This clonotype was seen more than once but under ten times. The V call is TRBV5-1, the J call TRBJ2-2, with a weak D call TRBD1 (5 bases). The CDR3 is 15 amino acids. The germline gives CDR1 SGHRS, CDR2 YFSETQ. The ends were cut back, 4 bases at V and 6 bases at J, with 16 bases in the middle. CDR3 sequence reads: CASSRMSGLAGELFF. CDR3 DNA: TGCGCCAGCAGCCGAATGTCAGGGTTGGCCGGGGAGCTGTTTTTT.

Ten or more counts support this clonotype. The rearrangement joins TRBV28 to TRBJ2-5; 10 bases line up with TRBD2. V was clipped by 1 base and J by 7 bases; unmatched bases: 6. Germline V gives CDR1 MDHEN, CDR2 SYDVKM. CDR3 length equals 15 residues. This CDR3 is CASSLLASGGVTQYF. The CDR3 coding sequence is TGTGCCAGCAGTTTATTGGCTAGCGGGGGCGTGACCCAGTACTTC.

The table lists this clonotype with a few counts. The chain carries TRBV6-1 and TRBJ1-2; D is uncertain. V was trimmed by 2 bases and J by 8 bases, leaving 12 bases between them. Germline loops: CDR1 MNHNS, CDR2 SASEGT. The CDR3 consists of 13 residues. Here the CDR3 DNA reads TGTGCCAGCAGTGAACGCCAGGCCCGCGGCTACACCTTC. It codes for CASSERQARGYTF.

This rearrangement joins TRBV6-2 or TRBV6-3 to TRBJ1-5, with 7 bases that match TRBD1. The germline gives CDR1 MNHEY, CDR2 SVGEGT. The length of the CDR3 is 14 residues. With V trimmed by 6 bases and J by 3 bases, 5 bases remained unmatched. The CDR3 sequence: CASRRGQINQPQHF. CDR3 DNA sequence: TGTGCCAGCAGGAGGGGACAGATCAATCAGCCCCAGCATTTT.

This clonotype showed up just a few times. V and J are TRBV12-5 and TRBJ2-5; possibly TRBD2 for D (5 bases). This CDR3 contains 11 residues. Germline V gene lookup returns CDR1 LGHNT and CDR2 FRNRAP. Trimming removed 7 bases at V and 7 bases at J, with 10 bases between. CDR3 loop: CASDDEGTQYF. CDR3 nucleotide sequence: TGTGCTAGTGACGATGAGGGGACCCAGTACTTC.

This clonotype was observed a handful of times. The rearrangement links TRBV20-1 to TRBJ2-3, with D perhaps given as TRBD1 or TRBD2 (5 bases each). Germline CDR1 reads DFQATT; CDR2 reads SNEGSKA (reference sequence). The germline V and J ends were trimmed by 0 bases and 6 bases, with 13 bases remaining between them. This CDR3 comprises 14 residues. In DNA form, the CDR3 reads TGCAGTGCTAGAGATGGAAGAGGGGCCGATACGCAGTATTTT. This codes for CSARDGRGADTQYF.

Only a few counts were recorded for this clonotype. The chain links TRBV20-1 to TRBJ1-2; TRBD1 agrees at 9 bases. This CDR3 comprises 13 residues. From germline, CDR1 is DFQATT and CDR2 SNEGSKA (reference sequence). The V segment lost 6 bases and the J segment 7 bases; nucleotides outside the gene matches: 9. This chain's CDR3 is CSAPKQGAVGYTF. The CDR3 DNA reads as TGCAGTGCGCCGAAACAGGGGGCGGTTGGCTACACCTTC.

The V gene is TRBV6-5, the J gene TRBJ1-1; tentative D call: TRBD1 (6 bases). The V end lost 2 bases, the J end lost 10 bases, and 17 bases lay between the germline ends. Looked up from germline, CDR1 is MNHEY and CDR2 is SVGAGI. CDR3 size: 14 residues. This chain's CDR3 is CASSYQQTGSGAFF. In nucleotides, the CDR3 is TGTGCCAGCAGTTACCAACAAACAGGGTCCGGAGCTTTCTTT.

J is TRBJ2-2 and V is TRBV7-2; 11 bases map to TRBD2. Germline trimming cut 1 base from V and 5 bases from J; bases unmatched to any gene: 3. The CDR3 has 16 residues. CDR1 is SGHTA and CDR2 is FQGNSA in the germline V gene. CDR3 residues: CASSLGGLAVTGELFF. DNA for the CDR3: TGTGCCAGCAGCTTAGGGGGACTAGCGGTTACCGGGGAGCTGTTTTTT.

This clonotype was seen at least ten times. V is TRBV15 and J is TRBJ2-7; D perhaps matches TRBD2 (7 bases). Germline CDR1 reads LNHNV; CDR2 reads YYDKDF (reference sequence). The CDR3 runs 14 residues. Trimming removed 0 bases from V and 4 bases from J, with 10 bases in between. CDR3: CATSREGGGYEQYF. The CDR3 bases are TGTGCCACCAGCAGAGAAGGGGGGGGATACGAGCAGTACTTC.

This chain uses TRBV12-3 or TRBV12-4 with TRBJ1-2; 8 bases line up with TRBD1. The CDR3 sequence is 16 residues long. J gave up 3 bases and V 1 base, and 7 bases lay outside the gene matches. The CDR3 is CASSLGARQGYYGYTF. The CDR3 region has the DNA TGTGCCAGCAGTTTAGGGGCGAGACAGGGGTACTATGGCTACACCTTC.

This clonotype appeared many times. The chain joins TRBV7-9 to TRBJ1-1; D perhaps matches TRBD1 (5 bases). The V end was cut by 2 bases, the J end by 11 bases, with 15 bases between. Germline CDR1 and CDR2: SEHNR and FQNEAQ (reference sequence). The CDR3 runs 13 residues. CDR3 region: CASSLIGQGEAFF. CDR3 in DNA: TGTGCCAGCAGCTTAATTGGACAAGGGGAGGCTTTCTTT.

The V call is TRBV7-2, the J call TRBJ1-6; D is ambiguous. Germline V gene lookup returns CDR1 SGHTA and CDR2 FQGNSA. The CDR3 runs 12 residues. Trimming removed 6 bases from V and 4 bases from J, with 4 bases in between. Here the CDR3 reads CASRFYNSPLHF. CDR3 DNA: TGTGCCAGCAGGTTTTATAATTCACCCCTCCACTTT.

This clonotype was counted a few times. CDR3 in DNA: TGCGCCAGCAGTGATTACGGGACCCCCCGGGGAACTGAAGCTTTCTTT. Its translation is CASSDYGTPRGTEAFF. The chain is built from TRBV10-2 and TRBJ1-1; possible D gene TRBD1, 5 bases. Germline V gene data show CDR1 as WSHSY and CDR2 as SAAADI. The CDR3 sequence is 16 residues long. V dropped 3 bases and J dropped 5 bases, with 19 bases sitting between them.